This is a list of T cell receptor beta chains from one sample in a study of T cells in Graves' hyperthyroidism and ophthalmopathy. TCRdb reanalysed the multiplex PCR reads using MiXCR and keeps one entry per CDR3 protein. The sample holds about 500,000 distinct CDR3 sequences, 15% to 20% seen once. The sample was blood. Receptors originate from a young woman with Graves' ophthalmopathy. The CDR3 runs from the conserved cysteine through the conserved F or W. The order of the fields is V gene, clone size, CDR3 length, D gene, J gene, CDR3 protein, CDR3 DNA. D genes are given only for firm matches. Some rows have no size entry. The others give once, few or many, or a class for an expanded clone.

TRBV27,NA,15,NA,TRBJ2-7,CASTFLSMLSYEQYF,TGTGCCAGCACCTTCCTTAGCATGCTTTCCTACGAGCAGTACTTC
TRBV12-3/TRBV12-4,few,14,TRBD1,TRBJ1-2,CASSLRQGLEGYTF,TGTGCCAGCAGTCTAAGACAGGGGCTGGAAGGCTACACCTTC
TRBV7-3,many,13,NA,TRBJ1-1,CASTLGLNTEAFF,TGTGCCAGCACCTTGGGGCTAAACACTGAAGCTTTCTTT
TRBV28,NA,12,NA,TRBJ2-1,CASSLPRNEQFF,TGTGCCAGCAGTTTACCCCGGAATGAGCAGTTCTTC
TRBV7-2,many,13,TRBD1,TRBJ2-5,CASTHGRGETQYF,TGTGCCAGCACCCACGGCAGGGGGGAGACCCAGTACTTC
TRBV7-4,NA,15,NA,TRBJ2-1,CASSQERGSYNEQFF,TGTGCCAGCAGCCAAGAAAGGGGGTCCTACAATGAGCAGTTCTTC
TRBV5-1,NA,12,NA,TRBJ2-1,CASSRTLGEQFF,TGCGCCAGCAGCCGTACTTTGGGTGAGCAGTTCTTC
TRBV2,many,14,NA,TRBJ1-1,CASSETASDTEAFF,TGTGCCAGCAGTGAAACAGCCTCTGACACTGAAGCTTTCTTT
TRBV6-2/TRBV6-3,NA,13,TRBD2,TRBJ2-3,CASNSGGADTQYF,TGTGCCAGCAATAGCGGGGGGGCAGATACGCAGTATTTT
TRBV10-3,many,16,TRBD1,TRBJ2-5,CAISSRATGEAETQYF,TGTGCCATCAGCTCCCGGGCCACAGGGGAAGCAGAGACCCAGTACTTC
TRBV27,many,12,NA,TRBJ2-1,CASSRPYNEQFF,TGTGCCAGCAGCCGGCCTTACAATGAGCAGTTCTTC
TRBV5-1,NA,15,TRBD1,TRBJ2-3,CASSSAGQGEDTQYF,TGCGCCAGCTCCTCGGCGGGACAGGGGGAAGATACGCAGTATTTT
TRBV5-1,NA,17,TRBD1,TRBJ2-3,CASSLTGGQGVADTQYF,TGCGCCAGCAGCCTCACCGGGGGACAGGGGGTCGCAGATACGCAGTATTTT
TRBV7-9,NA,13,NA,TRBJ2-7,CASSLSLMDEQYF,TGTGCCAGCAGCCTCTCCCTGATGGACGAGCAGTACTTC
TRBV30,many,15,TRBD2,TRBJ2-1,CAWSRRLAGTNEQFF,TGTGCCTGGAGTAGGAGACTAGCGGGGACAAATGAGCAGTTCTTC
TRBV9,many,14,NA,TRBJ1-1,CASSVYGENTEAFF,TGTGCCAGCAGCGTATATGGAGAGAACACTGAAGCTTTCTTT
TRBV3-1,NA,12,NA,TRBJ2-7,CASSWGAREQYF,TGTGCCAGCAGCTGGGGGGCCCGCGAGCAGTACTTC
TRBV15,few,17,TRBD1,TRBJ1-3,CATSRDGSWRQGHTIYF,TGTGCCACCAGCAGAGATGGTAGTTGGAGACAGGGGCACACCATATATTTT
TRBV28,NA,14,NA,TRBJ1-4,CASSSKETNEKLFF,TGTGCCAGCAGTTCTAAAGAAACTAATGAAAAACTGTTTTTT
TRBV19,NA,12,NA,TRBJ2-3,CASSPYMGTQYF,TGTGCCAGTAGTCCTTACATGGGTACGCAGTATTTT
TRBV30,many,14,NA,TRBJ1-2,CAGQEFGRSGGYTF,TGTGCCGGTCAAGAATTCGGAAGGTCGGGGGGCTACACCTTC
TRBV29-1,NA,12,TRBD1,TRBJ2-7,CSVSLQGEEQYF,TGCAGCGTTAGTCTACAGGGGGAAGAGCAGTACTTC
TRBV4-1,NA,16,NA,TRBJ1-2,CASSQERTARIYGYTF,TGCGCCAGCAGCCAGGAAAGGACAGCCCGCATCTATGGCTACACCTTC